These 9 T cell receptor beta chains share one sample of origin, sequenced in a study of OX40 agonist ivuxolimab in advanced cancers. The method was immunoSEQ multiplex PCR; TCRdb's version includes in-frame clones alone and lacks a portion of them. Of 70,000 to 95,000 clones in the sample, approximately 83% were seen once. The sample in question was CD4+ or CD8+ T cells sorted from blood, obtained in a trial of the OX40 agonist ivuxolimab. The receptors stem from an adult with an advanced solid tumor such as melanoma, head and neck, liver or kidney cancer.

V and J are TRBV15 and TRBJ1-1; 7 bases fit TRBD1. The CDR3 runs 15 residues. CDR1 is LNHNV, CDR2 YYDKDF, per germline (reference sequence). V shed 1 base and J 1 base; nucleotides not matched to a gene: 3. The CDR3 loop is CATSRVRTGNTEAFF. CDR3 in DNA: TGTGCCACCAGCAGAGTGAGGACAGGGAACACTGAAGCTTTCTTT. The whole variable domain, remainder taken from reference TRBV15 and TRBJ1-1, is DAMVIQNPRYQVTQFGKPVTLSCSQTLNHNVMYWYQQKSSQAPKLLFHYYDKDFNNEADTPDNFQSRRPNTSFCFLDIRSPGLGDTAMYLCATSRVRTGNTEAFFGQGTRLTVV.

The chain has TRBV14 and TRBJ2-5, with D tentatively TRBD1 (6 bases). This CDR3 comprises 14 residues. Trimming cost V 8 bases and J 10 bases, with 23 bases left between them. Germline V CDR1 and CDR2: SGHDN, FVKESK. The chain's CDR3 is CASGAIQGGADQYF. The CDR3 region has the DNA TGTGCCAGCGGGGCGATACAGGGTGGCGCGGACCAGTACTTC.

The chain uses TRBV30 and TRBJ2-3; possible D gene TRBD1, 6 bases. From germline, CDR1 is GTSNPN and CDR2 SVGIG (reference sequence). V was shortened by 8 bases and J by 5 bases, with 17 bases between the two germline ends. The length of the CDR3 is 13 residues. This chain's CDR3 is CAAPGQIGDTQYF. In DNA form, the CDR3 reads TGTGCCGCCCCGGGACAAATAGGAGATACGCAGTATTTT.

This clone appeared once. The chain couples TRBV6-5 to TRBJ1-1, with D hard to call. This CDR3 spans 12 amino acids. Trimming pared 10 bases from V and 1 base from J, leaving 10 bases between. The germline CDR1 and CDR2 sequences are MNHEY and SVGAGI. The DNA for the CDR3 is TGTGCCACCACGGGAGGGAACACTGAAGCTTTCTTT. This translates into CATTGGNTEAFF.

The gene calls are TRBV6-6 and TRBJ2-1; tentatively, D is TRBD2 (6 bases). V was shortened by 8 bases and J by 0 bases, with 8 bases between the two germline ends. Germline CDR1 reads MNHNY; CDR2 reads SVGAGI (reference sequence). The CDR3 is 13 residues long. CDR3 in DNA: TGTGCCAGCGGAGGGAGCTCCTACAATGAGCAGTTCTTC. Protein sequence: CASGGSSYNEQFF.

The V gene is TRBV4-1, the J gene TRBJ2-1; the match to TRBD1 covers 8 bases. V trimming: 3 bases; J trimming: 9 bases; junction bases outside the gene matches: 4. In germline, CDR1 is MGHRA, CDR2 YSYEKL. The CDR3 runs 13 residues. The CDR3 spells CASSHLRGPEQFF. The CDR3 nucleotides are TGCGCCAGCAGCCACCTCAGGGGGCCTGAGCAGTTCTTC.

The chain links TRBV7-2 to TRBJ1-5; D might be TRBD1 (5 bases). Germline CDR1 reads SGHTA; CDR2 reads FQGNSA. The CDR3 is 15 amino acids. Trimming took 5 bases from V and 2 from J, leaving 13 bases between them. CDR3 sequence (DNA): TGTGCCAGCAGCCGAGCCACAGGAGGCAATCAGCCCCAGCATTTT. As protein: CASSRATGGNQPQHF.

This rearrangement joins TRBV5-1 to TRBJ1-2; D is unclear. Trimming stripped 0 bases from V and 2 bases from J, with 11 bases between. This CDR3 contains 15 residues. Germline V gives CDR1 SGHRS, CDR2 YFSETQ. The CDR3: CASSLVGRENYGYTF. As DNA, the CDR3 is TGCGCCAGCAGCTTGGTCGGCCGGGAGAACTATGGCTACACCTTC. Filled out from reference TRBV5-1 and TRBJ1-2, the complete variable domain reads KAGVTQTPRYLIKTRGQQVTLSCSPISGHRSVSWYQQTPGQGLQFLFEYFSETQRNKGNFPGRFSGRQFSNSRSEMNVSTLELGDSALYLCASSLVGRENYGYTFGSGTRLTVV.

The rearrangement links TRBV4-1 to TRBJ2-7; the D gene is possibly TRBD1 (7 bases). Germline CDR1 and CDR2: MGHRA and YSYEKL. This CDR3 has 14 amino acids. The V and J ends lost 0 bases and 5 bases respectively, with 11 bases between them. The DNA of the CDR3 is TGCGCCAGCAGCCAAGAACCAGGGGGGAACGAGCAGTACTTC. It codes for CASSQEPGGNEQYF.